This T cell receptor (beta chain) is drawn from a study of blood T cells in healthy people across ages. Primed by a sample-barcoded 5' primer and a J-beta primer mix, a second PCR proceeded for roughly 6 to 12 cycles. Carrying 12 random nucleotides, a template-switch adaptor labeled each individual cDNA molecule. One entry per CDR3 protein, called by TCRdb with MiXCR from the 5' RACE reads. The sample contains under 800,000 distinct CDR3 sequences, approximately 21% of which appear only once. Deletions cut 5 bases from V and 5 bases from J, with 12 bases between. The CDR3 is 13 amino acids. The gene calls are TRBV12-3 or TRBV12-4 and TRBJ2-5, with D unresolved. Input material: blood. The sequence came from a man between 65 and 85 years old in good health. Here the CDR3 DNA reads TGTGCCAGCAGTCCCCAGGTGGTCGAGACCCAGTACTTC. Its protein product is CASSPQVVETQYF.